The 10 T cell receptor beta chains below come from one sample, sequenced in a study of shared clonotypes between healthy human individuals. Sequencing was performed with immunoSEQ multiplex PCR; in TCRdb, only in-frame clones are kept and a portion is missing. The sample carries 450,000 to 550,000 clones, approximately 79% recorded once. The specimen was PBMCs. The receptors come from a woman in her thirties or forties in good health. Some clones in this sample may be carry-over from other donors' samples.

V usage is TRBV7-2 and J usage is TRBJ1-4; 8 bases fit TRBD1. The CDR3 loop spans 13 amino acids. CDR1 is SGHTA, CDR2 FQGNSA, per germline. V lost 2 bases and J lost 8; bases outside the gene matches: 1. The CDR3 loop reads CASSLTGGEKLFF. The CDR3 DNA sequence: TGTGCCAGCAGCTTAACAGGGGGGGAAAAACTGTTTTTT.

The rearrangement joins TRBV7-9 to TRBJ2-7, with D maybe TRBD1 (5 bases). V gave up 1 base and J gave up 9 bases, with 16 bases separating them. This CDR3 contains 14 residues. Per germline, CDR1 SEHNR and CDR2 FQNEAQ (reference sequence). The CDR3 region has the DNA TGTGCCAGCAGCTTAGTAGACAGTTGGATAGGGCAGTACTTC. Translated, it gives CASSLVDSWIGQYF.

This clone has a single count. The rearrangement links TRBV28 to TRBJ1-4; weak D call: TRBD1 (6 bases). The germline V gene has CDR1 MDHEN and CDR2 SYDVKM. There are 16 residues in the CDR3. Trimming took off 3 bases at V and 0 bases at J, with 11 bases between the two ends. The CDR3 DNA reads TGTGCCAGCAGTTTCCAGGGGATTGCAACTAATGAAAAACTGTTTTTT. Translation gives CASSFQGIATNEKLFF. The full variable domain, completed using reference TRBV28 and TRBJ1-4, is DVKVTQSSRYLVKRTGEKVFLECVQDMDHENMFWYRQDPGLGLRLIYFSYDVKMKEKGDIPEGYSVSREKKERFSLILESASTNQTSMYLCASSFQGIATNEKLFFGSGTQLSVL.

The gene calls are TRBV4-1 and TRBJ2-3, with D unclear. Germline CDR1 MGHRA, CDR2 YSYEKL. The CDR3 sequence is 14 residues long. V lost 4 bases to trimming and J lost 2 bases, with 10 bases between them. This chain's CDR3 is CASSRAAPTDTQYF. DNA of the CDR3: TGCGCCAGCAGCCGAGCAGCACCCACAGATACGCAGTATTTT.

The chain employs TRBV6-6 and TRBJ1-6; D is unresolved. V was cut by 6 bases and J by 9 bases, with 9 bases left in between. In germline, CDR1 is MNHNY, CDR2 SVGAGI (reference sequence). This CDR3 has 12 residues. This CDR3 reads CASRPGSSPLHF. The CDR3 coding sequence is TGTGCCAGCAGGCCTGGGAGTTCACCCCTCCACTTT.

The J gene is TRBJ1-1, the V gene TRBV6-6; a possible D gene is TRBD1 (5 bases). The CDR3 runs 13 residues. CDR1 MNHNY and CDR2 SVGAGI come from the germline V gene (reference sequence). Trimming removed 8 bases from V and 0 bases from J, with 10 bases in between. The CDR3: CASGTAMNTEAFF. As DNA, the CDR3 is TGTGCCAGCGGGACGGCTATGAACACTGAAGCTTTCTTT.

V is TRBV5-5 and J is TRBJ1-5, with 7 bases aligning to TRBD1. The J segment lost 4 bases and the V segment lost 4 bases, leaving 8 bases of the junction unmatched. The germline CDR1 and CDR2 sequences are SGHKS and YYEKEE (reference sequence). This CDR3 is 15 amino acids long. In nucleotides, the CDR3 is TGTGCCAGCAGCCCCGGGACAGCCGAAAATCAGCCCCAGCATTTT. This encodes CASSPGTAENQPQHF.

With regard to this clone: Other DNA sequences in this sample translate to the same CDR3. This chain uses TRBV11-3 with TRBJ2-2; D gene unclear. The V end lost 1 base, the J end lost 4 bases, and 13 bases lay between the germline ends. Germline CDR1 SGHNT, CDR2 YENEEA. This CDR3 spans 16 amino acids. The CDR3 reads CASSLGLTRLTGELFF. DNA of the CDR3: TGTGCCAGCAGCTTAGGATTGACCAGACTCACCGGGGAGCTGTTTTTT. Supplemented by reference TRBV11-3 and TRBJ2-2, the full variable domain reads EAGVVQSPRYKIIEKKQPVAFWCNPISGHNTLYWYLQNLGQGPELLIRYENEEAVDDSQLPKDRFSAERLKGVDSTLKIQPAELGDSAVYLCASSLGLTRLTGELFFGEGSRLTVL.

The J gene is TRBJ2-7, the V gene TRBV19, with TRBD1 as a possible D gene (6 bases). V lost 4 bases and J lost 3, with 13 bases in between. This CDR3 has 14 residues. Germline lookup yields CDR1 LNHDA and CDR2 SQIVND (reference sequence). As DNA, the CDR3 is TGTGCCAGTAGTACCACAGGGTATGACTACGAGCAGTACTTC. Amino acids: CASSTTGYDYEQYF.

This sequence joins TRBV19 and TRBJ2-7; 8 nucleotides align to TRBD1. Germline CDR1 LNHDA, CDR2 SQIVND (reference sequence). The CDR3 spans 15 residues. The V and J ends lost 4 bases and 5 bases, in that order; junction bases with no gene match: 10. The chain's CDR3 is CASSKAGGRVNEQYF. In DNA form, the CDR3 reads TGTGCCAGTAGTAAAGCAGGGGGCAGGGTAAACGAGCAGTACTTC.